The entry below gives a single T cell receptor beta chain sequence along with its context. Its antigen is unknown. Germline V gives CDR1 SGHRS, CDR2 YFSETQ. CDR3 length equals 13 residues. Trimming pared 3 bases from V and 4 bases from J, leaving 10 bases between. TCRdb re-called the 5' RACE reads through MiXCR, storing one row per CDR3 protein. The profile shows about 8,200 distinct CDR3 sequences, about 70% of them singletons. Whole-study findings and limits: The larger cohort examined one V-J beta rearrangement, not whole repertoires.

Naive CD4+ T cells were purified with Tregs depleted by CD25. The rearrangement uses TRBV5-1 and TRBJ1-2, with no clear D. This TCR was sampled from a female donor with breast cancer. Sequences were obtained from tumor-infiltrating naive CD4+ T cells sorted from the breast tumor. Subset noted: naive CD4+ T cells, CD4+CD45RA+CD25-. This chain's CDR3 is CASSSTLGYGYTF. The CDR3 DNA is TGCGCCAGCAGCTCGACACTTGGCTATGGCTACACCTTC. Variable domain in full (rest from reference TRBV5-1 and TRBJ1-2): KAGVTQTPRYLIKTRGQQVTLSCSPISGHRSVSWYQQTPGQGLQFLFEYFSETQRNKGNFPGRFSGRQFSNSRSEMNVSTLELGDSALYLCASSSTLGYGYTFGSGTRLTVV.